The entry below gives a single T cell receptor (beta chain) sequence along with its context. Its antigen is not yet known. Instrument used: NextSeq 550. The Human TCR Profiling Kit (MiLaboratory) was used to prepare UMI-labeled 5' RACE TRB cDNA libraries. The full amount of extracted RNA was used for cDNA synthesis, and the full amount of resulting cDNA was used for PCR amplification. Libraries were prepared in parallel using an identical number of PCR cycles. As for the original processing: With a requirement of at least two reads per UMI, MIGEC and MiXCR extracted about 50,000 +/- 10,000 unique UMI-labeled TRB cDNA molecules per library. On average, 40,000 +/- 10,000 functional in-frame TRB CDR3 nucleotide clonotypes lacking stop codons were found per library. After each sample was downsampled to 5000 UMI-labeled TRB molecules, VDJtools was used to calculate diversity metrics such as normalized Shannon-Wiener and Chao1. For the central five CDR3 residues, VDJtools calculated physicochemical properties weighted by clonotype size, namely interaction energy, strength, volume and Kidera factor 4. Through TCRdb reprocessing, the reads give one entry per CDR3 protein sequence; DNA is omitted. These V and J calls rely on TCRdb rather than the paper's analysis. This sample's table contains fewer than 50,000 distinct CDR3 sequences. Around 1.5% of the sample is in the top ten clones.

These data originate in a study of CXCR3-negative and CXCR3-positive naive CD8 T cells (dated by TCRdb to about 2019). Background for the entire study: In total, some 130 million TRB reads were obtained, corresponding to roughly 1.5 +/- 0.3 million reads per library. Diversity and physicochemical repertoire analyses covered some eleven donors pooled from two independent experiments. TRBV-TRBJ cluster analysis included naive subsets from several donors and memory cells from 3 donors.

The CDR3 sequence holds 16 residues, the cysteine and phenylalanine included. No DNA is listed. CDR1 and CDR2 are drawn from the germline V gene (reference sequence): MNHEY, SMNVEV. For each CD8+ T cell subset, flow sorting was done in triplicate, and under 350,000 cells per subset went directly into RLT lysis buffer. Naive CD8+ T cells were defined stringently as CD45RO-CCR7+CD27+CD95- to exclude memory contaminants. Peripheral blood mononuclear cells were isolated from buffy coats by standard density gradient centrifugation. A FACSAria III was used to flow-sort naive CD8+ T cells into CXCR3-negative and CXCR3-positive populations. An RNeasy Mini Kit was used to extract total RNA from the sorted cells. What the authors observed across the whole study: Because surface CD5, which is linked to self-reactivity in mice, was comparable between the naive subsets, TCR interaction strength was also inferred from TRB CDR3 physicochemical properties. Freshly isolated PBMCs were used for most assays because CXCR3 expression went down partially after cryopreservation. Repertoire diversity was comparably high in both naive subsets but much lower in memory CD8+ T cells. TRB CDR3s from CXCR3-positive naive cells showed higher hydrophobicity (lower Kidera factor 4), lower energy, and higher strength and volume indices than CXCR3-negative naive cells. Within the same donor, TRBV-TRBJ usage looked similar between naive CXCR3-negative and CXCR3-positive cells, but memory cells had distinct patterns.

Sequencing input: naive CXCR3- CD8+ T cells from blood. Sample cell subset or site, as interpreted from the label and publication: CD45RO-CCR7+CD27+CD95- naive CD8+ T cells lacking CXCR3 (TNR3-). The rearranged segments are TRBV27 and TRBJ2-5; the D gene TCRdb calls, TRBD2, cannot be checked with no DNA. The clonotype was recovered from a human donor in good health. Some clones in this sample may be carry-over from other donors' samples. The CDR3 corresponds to CASSLLSGSAQETQYF.